Following are 3 T cell receptor beta chains from one sample sequenced in a study of shared clonotypes between healthy human individuals. The repertoire was sequenced with immunoSEQ multiplex PCR; TCRdb's copy has only in-frame clones and lacks some. The repertoire holds under 1 million clones, with almost 95% as singletons. The naive CD8 subset, CD45RO-negative cells positively selected for CCR7, excluded terminally differentiated effector memory CD45RA+ cells. The sample comprised naive CD8+ T cells sorted from blood. Receptor source: a man younger than 40 in good health.

The chain couples TRBV27 to TRBJ2-1, with D tentatively TRBD2 (6 bases). Germline CDR1 and CDR2: MNHEY and SMNVEV (reference sequence). V was shortened by 2 bases and J by 5 bases, with 13 bases between the two germline ends. The CDR3 contains 15 residues. In DNA, the CDR3 is TGTGCCAGCAGTTTAAGTAGACTAGAGAACAATGAGCAGTTCTTC. Protein product: CASSLSRLENNEQFF.

The chain links TRBV9 to TRBJ2-3; 8 bases match TRBD2. Trimming at V came to 0 bases and at J to 5 bases, leaving 8 bases not matched to a gene. Germline CDR1 is SGDLS and CDR2 is YYNGEE. The CDR3 is 16 residues long. CDR3 amino acids: CASSVVGSGIVDTQYF. CDR3 coding DNA: TGTGCCAGCAGCGTAGTTGGTAGCGGGATTGTAGATACGCAGTATTTT.

The rearrangement links TRBV27 to TRBJ2-1; no firm D call. The CDR3 runs to 14 residues. Germline V gives CDR1 MNHEY, CDR2 SMNVEV (reference sequence). V dropped 5 bases and J dropped 1 base, with 9 bases sitting between them. CDR3 DNA: TGTGCCAGCAGTCCCAATCCGTCCTACAATGAGCAGTTCTTC. This sequence encodes CASSPNPSYNEQFF.